This TCR beta chain was captured by sequencing in a study of blood T cell repertoires in COVID-19. V dropped 4 bases and J dropped 3; count of bases not matched to a gene: 3. The length of the CDR3 is 13 residues. The V gene's germline CDR1 is LGHNA and CDR2 YSLEER. Participant reports of clinical history set cohort assignment. Using immunoSEQ multiplex PCR, the repertoire was profiled, and TCRdb retains in-frame clones only, with some absent. Here the sample spans 310,000 or so clones, approximately 90% being singletons. The clonotype comes from a woman between 18 and 29 years old who had recovered from COVID-19. The chain links TRBV4-3 to TRBJ2-7; 7 nucleotides agree with TRBD1. The material sequenced was PBMCs or T cells enriched from blood (not recorded which). The CDR3 region is CASSRTGDYEQYF. The CDR3 bases are TGCGCCAGCAGCCGAACAGGGGACTACGAGCAGTACTTC.